Detailed here is one T cell receptor beta chain. The authors' processing: The authors estimated nucleated cell counts from reference gene primer amplification. Assay: immunoSEQ multiplex PCR; the TCRdb copy retains only in-frame clones and omits some. That table is the source of V, J and clone size, and D and trimming were worked out from the DNA. The table shows 88,000 or so clones, with about 85% occurring only once. The sample belongs to a study of blood T cell repertoires in COVID-19. At the level of the study: The United States, Italy and Spain supplied acute and convalescent COVID-19 samples.

CDR3 length: 15 residues. The germline V gene encodes CDR1 LGHNA and CDR2 YSLEER. V lost 1 base, J lost 2 bases, and 10 bases lay in between. The sequencing input was peripheral blood. The receptor was isolated from a man in his sixties with acute or convalescent COVID-19. The V gene is TRBV4-3, the J gene TRBJ2-3; maybe TRBD2 (5 bases). The CDR3 bases are TGCGCCAGCAGCCAAGCCCTAGCAGCCACAGATACGCAGTATTTT. This translates into CASSQALAATDTQYF.